This TCR beta chain appears in the sequencing data of a study of blood T cell repertoires in COVID-19. Study overall: Acute-phase and convalescent COVID-19 samples originated in the United States, Italy and Spain. The cDNA or gDNA used as material had been derived from T cells, B-cell-depleted T cells, or PBMCs.

This CDR3 is built from 20 residues. J was trimmed by 9 bases and V by 5 bases; bases with no gene match: 23. Germline CDR1 reads LNHDA; CDR2 reads SQIVND (reference sequence). Methods used by the authors: Amplification of reference gene primers provided the estimated nucleated cell counts. Some clones are missing from TCRdb's copy, which holds only in-frame ones; the method was immunoSEQ multiplex PCR. The V and J calls and the clone size are those of that table, but D and trimming were determined from the DNA. The repertoire holds 250,000 to 300,000 clones, approximately 90% seen once, with 0.99% in the top ten.

The J gene is TRBJ2-1, the V gene TRBV19; 12 bases line up with TRBD2. Sequenced: peripheral blood. The receptor was derived from a woman aged 40 to 50 who had recovered from COVID-19. The CDR3 reads CASSPGSGSGLAGGPGEQFF. In DNA, the CDR3 is TGTGCCAGTAGTCCCGGTTCGGGTTCCGGGCTAGCGGGAGGGCCGGGTGAGCAGTTCTTC.